The 5 T cell receptor beta chains in this list originate from one sample, sequenced in a study of blood T cells in healthy people across ages. Using a J-beta primer mix together with a sample-barcoded 5' primer, a second PCR was run for about 6 to 12 cycles. TCRdb re-called the 5' RACE reads with MiXCR, one entry per CDR3 protein. The sample lists approximately 880,000 distinct CDR3 sequences; approximately 49% were seen once. Input material: blood. These receptors all stem from a man aged 25-45 years in good health.

As DNA, the CDR3 is TGTGCCAGCAGCGTAGCTGGGGGGCTGTCCTACAATGAGCAGTTCTTC. It is translated as CASSVAGGLSYNEQFF. The V gene is TRBV9, the J gene TRBJ2-1, with D perhaps matching TRBD1 or TRBD2 (6 bases each). CDR3 length: 16 residues. Germline V gene lookup returns CDR1 SGDLS and CDR2 YYNGEE. V lost 0 bases and J lost 1, with 11 bases in between.

This sequence joins TRBV20-1 and TRBJ2-3; 10 bases are a match to TRBD2. There are 16 residues in the CDR3. CDR1 DFQATT and CDR2 SNEGSKA come from the germline V gene (reference sequence). V dropped 1 base and J dropped 4; count of bases not matched to a gene: 8. The CDR3 region is CSARGSPSGGPDTQYF. Here the CDR3 DNA reads TGCAGTGCTAGAGGGAGTCCTAGCGGGGGTCCAGATACGCAGTATTTT.

This chain joins TRBV20-1 and TRBJ1-4, with a tentative D call TRBD1 (6 bases). Trimming pared 7 bases from V and 8 bases from J, leaving 20 bases between. The CDR3 covers 14 residues. The germline CDR1 and CDR2 sequences are DFQATT and SNEGSKA (reference sequence). In DNA form, the CDR3 reads TGCAGTGTTTCAGAGGGGGGCGCGGGGGAAAAACTGTTTTTT. Protein product: CSVSEGGAGEKLFF.

This clonotype appeared a few times. The V gene is TRBV6-6, the J gene TRBJ2-3; possible D gene TRBD2, 6 bases. Trimming stripped 2 bases from V and 2 bases from J, with 14 bases between. The germline CDR1 and CDR2 sequences are MNHNY and SVGAGI (reference sequence). CDR3 length: 16 amino acids. As DNA, the CDR3 is TGTGCCAGCAGTTACACTTTGGGGGGAAACACAGATACGCAGTATTTT. Its translation is CASSYTLGGNTDTQYF.

The chain uses TRBV7-2 and TRBJ2-3, with D perhaps matching TRBD2 (6 bases). V was pared by 5 bases and J by 6 bases, with 24 bases between. Per the germline V gene, CDR1 is SGHTA and CDR2 is FQGNSA. The CDR3 has 17 amino acids. The CDR3 bases are TGTGCCAGCAGCGGTCGGTTCACGTCTAGCGCAACGGATACGCAGTATTTT. Its protein product is CASSGRFTSSATDTQYF.